One TCR beta chain is described in this entry. Its antigen is currently unknown. Before the COVID-19 pandemic, during about 2010-2019, CD4+ T cells were taken from unexposed donors. Uncultured naive and memory CD4+ T cells supplied DNA for deep TCR-beta sequencing. TCRdb keeps only in-frame clones here, not all; method: immunoSEQ multiplex PCR. The sample contains about 60,000 clones, around 93% of which appear only once. Germline trimming cut 3 bases from V and 4 bases from J; bases unmatched to any gene: 8. The germline V gene encodes CDR1 KGHDR and CDR2 SFDVKD. The CDR3 spans 16 residues. This entry belongs to a study of CD4 T cells in relation to SARS-CoV-2 and coronaviruses. Overall study: Shared crossreactive spike epitopes were mapped to their HLA restriction. Overall study findings and caveats: Crossreactive clones expanded significantly less to SARS-CoV-2 than monoreactive clones.

The sample consisted of naive CD4+ T cells from PBMCs. Subset of the sample: naive CD4+ T cells isolated by negative enrichment. This sequence originates from a human donor in good health. V and J are TRBV24-1 and TRBJ2-3; the match to TRBD1 covers 8 bases. CDR3 nucleotides: TGTGCCACCAGTGATCCCGCCGGACAGGGTGCAGATACGCAGTATTTT. It specifies CATSDPAGQGADTQYF.